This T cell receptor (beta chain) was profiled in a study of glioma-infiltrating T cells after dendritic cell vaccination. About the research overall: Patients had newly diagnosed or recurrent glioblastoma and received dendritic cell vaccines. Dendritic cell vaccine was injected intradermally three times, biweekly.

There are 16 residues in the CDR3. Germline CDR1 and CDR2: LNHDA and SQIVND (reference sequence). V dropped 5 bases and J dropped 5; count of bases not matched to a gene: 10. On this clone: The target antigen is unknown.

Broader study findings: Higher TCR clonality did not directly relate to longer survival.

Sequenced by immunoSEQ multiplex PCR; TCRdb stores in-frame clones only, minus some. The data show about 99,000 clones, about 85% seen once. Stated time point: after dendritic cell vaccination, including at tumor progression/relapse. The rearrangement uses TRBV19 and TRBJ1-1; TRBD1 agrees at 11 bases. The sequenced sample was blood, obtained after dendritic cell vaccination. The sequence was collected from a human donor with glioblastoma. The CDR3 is CASSLDRGRIGTEAFF. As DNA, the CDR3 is TGTGCCAGTAGTCTGGACAGGGGGCGTATAGGTACTGAAGCTTTCTTT.